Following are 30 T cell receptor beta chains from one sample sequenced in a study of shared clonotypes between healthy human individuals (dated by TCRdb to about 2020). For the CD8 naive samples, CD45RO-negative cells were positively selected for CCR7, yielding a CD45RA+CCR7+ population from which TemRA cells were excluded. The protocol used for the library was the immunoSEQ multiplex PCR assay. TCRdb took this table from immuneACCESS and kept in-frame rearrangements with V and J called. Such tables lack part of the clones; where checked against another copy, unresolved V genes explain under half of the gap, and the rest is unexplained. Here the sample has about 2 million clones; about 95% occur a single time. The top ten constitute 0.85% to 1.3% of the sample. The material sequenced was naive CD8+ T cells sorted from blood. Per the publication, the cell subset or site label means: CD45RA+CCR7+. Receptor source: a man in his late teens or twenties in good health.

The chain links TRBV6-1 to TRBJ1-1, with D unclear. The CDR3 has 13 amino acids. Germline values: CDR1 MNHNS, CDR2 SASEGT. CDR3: CAAVTFDNTEAFF. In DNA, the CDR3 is TGTGCTGCAGTAACCTTTGATAACACTGAAGCTTTCTTT.

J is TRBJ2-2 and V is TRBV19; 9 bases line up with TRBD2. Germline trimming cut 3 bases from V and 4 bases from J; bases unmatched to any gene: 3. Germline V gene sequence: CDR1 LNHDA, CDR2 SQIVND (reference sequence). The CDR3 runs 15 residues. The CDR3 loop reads CASSMGAGGTGELFF. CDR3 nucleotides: TGTGCCAGTAGTATGGGAGCGGGGGGCACCGGGGAGCTGTTTTTT.

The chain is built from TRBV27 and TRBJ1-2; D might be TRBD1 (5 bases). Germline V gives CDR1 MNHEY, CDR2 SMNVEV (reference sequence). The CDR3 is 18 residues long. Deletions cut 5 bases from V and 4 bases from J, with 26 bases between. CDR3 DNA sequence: TGTGCCAGCAGTCCCGAAACAGATGGGGCAGGAATCTTCTATGGCTACACCTTC. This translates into CASSPETDGAGIFYGYTF.

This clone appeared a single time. The CDR3 DNA reads as TGTGCCAGCAGCTGGGTGCACGCTCCCAGGGATGAGCAGTTCTTC. This translates into CASSWVHAPRDEQFF. V usage is TRBV5-6 and J usage is TRBJ2-1, with a tentative D call TRBD1 (5 bases). CDR3 length equals 15 residues. V was trimmed by 3 bases and J by 8 bases, leaving 18 bases between them. CDR1 SGHDT and CDR2 YYEEEE come from the germline V gene. The whole variable domain, remainder taken from reference TRBV5-6 and TRBJ2-1, is DAGVTQSPTHLIKTRGQQVTLRCSPKSGHDTVSWYQQALGQGPQFIFQYYEEEERQRGNFPDRFSGHQFPNYSSELNVNALLLGDSALYLCASSWVHAPRDEQFFGPGTRLTVL.

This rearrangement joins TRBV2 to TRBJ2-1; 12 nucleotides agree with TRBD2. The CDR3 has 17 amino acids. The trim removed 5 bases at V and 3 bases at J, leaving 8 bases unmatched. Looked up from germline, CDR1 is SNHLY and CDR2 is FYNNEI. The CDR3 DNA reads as TGTGCCAGCAGTCGACTAGCGGGAGACTTTCGCTACAATGAGCAGTTCTTC. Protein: CASSRLAGDFRYNEQFF.

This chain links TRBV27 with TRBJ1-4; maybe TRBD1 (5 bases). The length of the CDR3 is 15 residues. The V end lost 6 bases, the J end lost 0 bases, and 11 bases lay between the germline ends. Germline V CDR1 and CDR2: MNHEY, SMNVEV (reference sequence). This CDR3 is CASRQTAATNEKLFF. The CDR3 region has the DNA TGTGCCAGCAGGCAGACAGCAGCAACTAATGAAAAACTGTTTTTT.

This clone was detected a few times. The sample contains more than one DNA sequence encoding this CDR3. The CDR3 spells CASSQDLEETQYF. In DNA, the CDR3 is TGCGCCAGCAGCCAAGATCTGGAGGAGACCCAGTACTTC. The V call is TRBV4-1, the J call TRBJ2-5; D uncertain. The CDR3 runs 13 residues. The V and J ends lost 0 bases and 5 bases respectively, with 7 bases between them. Germline loops: CDR1 MGHRA, CDR2 YSYEKL.

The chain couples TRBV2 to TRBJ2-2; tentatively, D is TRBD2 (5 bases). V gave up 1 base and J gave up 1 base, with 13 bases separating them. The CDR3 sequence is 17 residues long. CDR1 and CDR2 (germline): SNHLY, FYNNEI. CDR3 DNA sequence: TGTGCCAGCAGTGAAGAGGATGAGCGGATGAACACCGGGGAGCTGTTTTTT. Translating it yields CASSEEDERMNTGELFF.

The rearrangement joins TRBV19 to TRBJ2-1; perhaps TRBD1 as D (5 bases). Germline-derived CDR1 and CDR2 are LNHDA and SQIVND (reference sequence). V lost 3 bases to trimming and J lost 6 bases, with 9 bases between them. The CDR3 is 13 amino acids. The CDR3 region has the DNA TGTGCCAGTAGTATCACAGGATCCAATGAGCAGTTCTTC. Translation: CASSITGSNEQFF.

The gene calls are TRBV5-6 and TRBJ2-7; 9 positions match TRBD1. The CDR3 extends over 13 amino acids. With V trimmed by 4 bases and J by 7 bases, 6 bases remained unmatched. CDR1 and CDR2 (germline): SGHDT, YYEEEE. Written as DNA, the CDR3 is TGTGCCAGCAGCAGGGACAGGGAGAGGGAGCAGTACTTC. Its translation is CASSRDREREQYF.

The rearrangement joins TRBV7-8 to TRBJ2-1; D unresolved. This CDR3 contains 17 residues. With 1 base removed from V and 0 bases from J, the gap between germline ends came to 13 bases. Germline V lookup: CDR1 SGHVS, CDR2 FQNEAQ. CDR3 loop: CASSLVETQSSYNEQFF. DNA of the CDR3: TGTGCCAGCAGCTTAGTAGAGACCCAGAGCTCCTACAATGAGCAGTTCTTC.

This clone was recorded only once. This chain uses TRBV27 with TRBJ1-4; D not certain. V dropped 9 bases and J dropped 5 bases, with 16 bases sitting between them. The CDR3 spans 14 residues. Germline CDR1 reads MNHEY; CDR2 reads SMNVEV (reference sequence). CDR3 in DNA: TGTGCCAGGCCTCCGGGTCTGGTAAATGAAAAACTGTTTTTT. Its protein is CARPPGLVNEKLFF.

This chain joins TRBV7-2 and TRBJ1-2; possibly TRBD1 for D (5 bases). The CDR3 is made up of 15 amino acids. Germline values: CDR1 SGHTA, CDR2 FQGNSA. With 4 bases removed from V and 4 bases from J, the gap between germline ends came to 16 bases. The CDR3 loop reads CASSSHHMGTYGYTF. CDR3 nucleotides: TGTGCCAGCAGCTCCCATCATATGGGGACCTATGGCTACACCTTC.

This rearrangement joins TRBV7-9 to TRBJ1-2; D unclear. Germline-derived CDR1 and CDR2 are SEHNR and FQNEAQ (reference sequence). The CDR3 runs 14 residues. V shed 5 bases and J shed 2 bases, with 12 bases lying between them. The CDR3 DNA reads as TGTGCCAGCAGCCAACCGGACGGAAACTATGGCTACACCTTC. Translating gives CASSQPDGNYGYTF.

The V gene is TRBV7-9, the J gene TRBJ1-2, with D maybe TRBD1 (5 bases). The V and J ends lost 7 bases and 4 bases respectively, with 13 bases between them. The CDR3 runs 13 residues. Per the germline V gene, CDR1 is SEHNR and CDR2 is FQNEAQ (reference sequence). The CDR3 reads CASTNGAFYGYTF. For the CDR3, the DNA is TGTGCCAGCACCAACGGGGCCTTCTATGGCTACACCTTC.

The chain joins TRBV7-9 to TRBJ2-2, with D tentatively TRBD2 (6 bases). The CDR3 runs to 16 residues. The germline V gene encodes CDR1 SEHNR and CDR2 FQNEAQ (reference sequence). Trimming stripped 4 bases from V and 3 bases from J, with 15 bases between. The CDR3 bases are TGTGCCAGCAGCTCCGCCGGGGGTTGGGACACCGGGGAGCTGTTTTTT. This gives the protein CASSSAGGWDTGELFF.

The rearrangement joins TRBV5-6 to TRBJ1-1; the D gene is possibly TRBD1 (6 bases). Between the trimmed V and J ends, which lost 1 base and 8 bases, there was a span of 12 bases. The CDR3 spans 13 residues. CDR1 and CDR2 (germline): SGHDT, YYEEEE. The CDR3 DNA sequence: TGTGCCAGCAGCTTGTTGGTCCAGGGGGAAGCTTTCTTT. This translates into CASSLLVQGEAFF.

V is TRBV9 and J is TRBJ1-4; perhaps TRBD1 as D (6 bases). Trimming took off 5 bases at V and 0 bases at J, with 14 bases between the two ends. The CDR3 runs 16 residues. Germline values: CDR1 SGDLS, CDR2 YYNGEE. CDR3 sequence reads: CASSAGTPATNEKLFF. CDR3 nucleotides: TGTGCCAGCAGTGCCGGGACACCCGCAACTAATGAAAAACTGTTTTTT.

The CDR3 loop reads CASSALEGGETQYF. The CDR3, as DNA: TGTGCCAGCAGCGCCTTAGAGGGGGGTGAGACCCAGTACTTC. This sequence joins TRBV9 and TRBJ2-5; TRBD1 or TRBD2 may be the D gene (6 bases each). Per the germline V gene, CDR1 is SGDLS and CDR2 is YYNGEE. The CDR3 spans 14 residues. Between the trimmed V and J ends, which lost 3 bases and 5 bases, there was a span of 14 bases.

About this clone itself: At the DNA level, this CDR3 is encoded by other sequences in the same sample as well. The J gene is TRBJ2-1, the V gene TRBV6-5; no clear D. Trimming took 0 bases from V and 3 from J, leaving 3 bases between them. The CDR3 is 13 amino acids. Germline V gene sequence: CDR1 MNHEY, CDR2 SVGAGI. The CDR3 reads CASSYSSYNEQFF. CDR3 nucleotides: TGTGCCAGCAGTTACTCAAGCTACAATGAGCAGTTCTTC.

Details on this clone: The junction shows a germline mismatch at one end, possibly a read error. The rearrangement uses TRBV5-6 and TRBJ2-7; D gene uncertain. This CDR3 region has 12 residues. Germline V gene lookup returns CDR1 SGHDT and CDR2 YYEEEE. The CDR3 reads CASSPNPYKQYF. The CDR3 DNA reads TGTGCCAGCAGCCCGAACCCCTACAAGCAGTACTTC.

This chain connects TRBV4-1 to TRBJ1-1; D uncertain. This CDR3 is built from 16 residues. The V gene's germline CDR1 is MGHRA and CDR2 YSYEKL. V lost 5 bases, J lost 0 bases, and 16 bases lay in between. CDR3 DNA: TGCGCCAGCAGCTCCCATATCGGGTCCTTGAACACTGAAGCTTTCTTT. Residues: CASSSHIGSLNTEAFF.

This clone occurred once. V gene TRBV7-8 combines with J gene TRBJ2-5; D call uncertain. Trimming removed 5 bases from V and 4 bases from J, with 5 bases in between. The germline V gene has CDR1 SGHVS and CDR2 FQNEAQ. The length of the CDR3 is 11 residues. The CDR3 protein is CASSPGETQYF. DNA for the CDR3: TGTGCCAGCAGCCCCGGAGAGACCCAGTACTTC.

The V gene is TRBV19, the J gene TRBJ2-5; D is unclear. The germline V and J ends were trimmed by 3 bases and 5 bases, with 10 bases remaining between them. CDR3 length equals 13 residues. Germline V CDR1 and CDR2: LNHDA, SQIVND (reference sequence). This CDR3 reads CASSMDLEETQYF. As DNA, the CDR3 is TGTGCCAGTAGTATGGACCTGGAGGAGACCCAGTACTTC.

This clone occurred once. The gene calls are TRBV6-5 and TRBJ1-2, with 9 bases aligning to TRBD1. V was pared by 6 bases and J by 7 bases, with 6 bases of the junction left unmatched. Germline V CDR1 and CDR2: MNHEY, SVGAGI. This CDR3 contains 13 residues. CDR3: CASRVGQGFGYTF. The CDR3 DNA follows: TGTGCCAGCAGGGTGGGACAGGGATTTGGCTACACCTTC.

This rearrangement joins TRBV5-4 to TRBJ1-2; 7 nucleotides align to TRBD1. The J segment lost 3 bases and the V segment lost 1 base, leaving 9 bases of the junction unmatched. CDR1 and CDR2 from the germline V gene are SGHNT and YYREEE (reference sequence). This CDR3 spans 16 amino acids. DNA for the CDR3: TGTGCCAGCAGCTTGCCCAGACAGGGTAGAGACTATGGCTACACCTTC. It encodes CASSLPRQGRDYGYTF.

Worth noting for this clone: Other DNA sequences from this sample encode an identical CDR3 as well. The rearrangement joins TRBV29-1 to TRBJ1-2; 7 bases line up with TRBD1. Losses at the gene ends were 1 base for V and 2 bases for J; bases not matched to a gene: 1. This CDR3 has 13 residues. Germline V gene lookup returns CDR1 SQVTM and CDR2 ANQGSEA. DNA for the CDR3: TGCAGCGTTGAAGTCAGGGGGAACTATGGCTACACCTTC. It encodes CSVEVRGNYGYTF.

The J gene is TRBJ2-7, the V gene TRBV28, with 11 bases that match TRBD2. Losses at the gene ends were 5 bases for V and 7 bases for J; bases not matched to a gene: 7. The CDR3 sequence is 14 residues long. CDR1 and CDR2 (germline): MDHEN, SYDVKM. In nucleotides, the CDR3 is TGTGCCAGCAGTGTCCTAGCGGGGGGTCGGGAGCAGTACTTC. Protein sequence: CASSVLAGGREQYF.

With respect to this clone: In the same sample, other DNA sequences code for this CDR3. This CDR3 is CASSQGRGLMNTEAFF. In DNA, the CDR3 is TGCGCCAGCAGCCAAGGTCGGGGACTAATGAACACTGAAGCTTTCTTT. This rearrangement joins TRBV4-1 to TRBJ1-1; D perhaps matches TRBD1 (5 bases). Germline loops: CDR1 MGHRA, CDR2 YSYEKL. This CDR3 spans 16 amino acids. Deletions cut 1 base from V and 0 bases from J, with 12 bases between.

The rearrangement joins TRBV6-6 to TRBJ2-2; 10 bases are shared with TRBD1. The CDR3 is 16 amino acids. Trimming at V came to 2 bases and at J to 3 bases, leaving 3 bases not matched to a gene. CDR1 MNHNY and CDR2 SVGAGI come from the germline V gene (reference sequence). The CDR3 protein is CASSYPGQGDTGELFF. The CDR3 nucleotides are TGTGCCAGCAGTTACCCTGGACAGGGGGACACCGGGGAGCTGTTTTTT.